The TCR beta chain described here comes from a study of graft-versus-host responses after intestinal transplantation. In the study overall: The recipients all started with anti-thymocyte globulin induction and then took tacrolimus and steroids for 3 to 4 years.

This clone was observed once. What it binds is not known. The CDR3 runs to 15 residues. The V end lost 6 bases, the J end lost 4 bases, and 18 bases lay between the germline ends. Germline V gene data show CDR1 as MNHNS and CDR2 as SASEGT. TCRdb's copy holds only in-frame clones and misses some; the assay was immunoSEQ multiplex PCR. The table lists approximately 82,000 clones, just under 95% of them singletons, with about 1.1% in the top ten. This clonotype was obtained from a human donor who was the organ donor for an intestinal transplant. This chain uses TRBV6-1 with TRBJ1-2; D not certain. The specimen was unstimulated CD8+ T cells sorted from spleen or lymph node cells, collected before transplant. CDR3 in amino acids: CASRGILKWSYGYTF. As DNA, the CDR3 is TGTGCCAGCAGAGGAATCCTGAAGTGGAGCTATGGCTACACCTTC.